Shown below are 28 T cell receptor beta chains from a single sample sequenced in a study of cytomegalovirus exposure and HLA in healthy donors. The PCR ran on 60 Vbeta and 13 Jbeta primers. Data came from immunoSEQ multiplex PCR; TCRdb stores just in-frame clones and leaves some out. The repertoire consists of 110,000 to 150,000 clones, with about 77% occurring once and the leading ten covering approximately 3.8%. Sequences were obtained from PBMCs. All receptors come from a male donor in good health and CMV-seronegative.

This clone has a single count. This chain joins TRBV7-3 and TRBJ2-7, with 7 bases aligning to TRBD2. This CDR3 spans 15 amino acids. CDR1 SGHTA and CDR2 FQGTGA come from the germline V gene. V gave up 2 bases and J gave up 2 bases; unmatched junction bases: 6. The CDR3 sequence is CASSLGPSGPYEQYF. For the CDR3, the DNA is TGTGCCAGCAGCTTAGGCCCTAGCGGACCCTACGAGCAGTACTTC. The full variable domain, completed using reference TRBV7-3 and TRBJ2-7, is GAGVSQTPSNKVTEKGKYVELRCDPISGHTALYWYRQSLGQGPEFLIYFQGTGAADDSGLPNDRFFAVRPEGSVSTLKIQRTERGDSAVYLCASSLGPSGPYEQYFGPGTRLTVT.

J is TRBJ1-2 and V is TRBV21-1; TRBD1 is the table's D call and was not checked against the DNA. TRBV21-1 corresponds to a pseudogene. The CDR3 is 17 residues long. The CDR3 DNA reads TGTGCCAGCAGCAAAGGACTGACAGGCGAGAAGACTTATGGCTACACCTTC. This sequence encodes CASSKGLTGEKTYGYTF.

The V gene is TRBV14, the J gene TRBJ1-2; a weak D match, TRBD1 (6 bases). This CDR3 spans 16 amino acids. Trimming left V 4 bases short and J 2 bases short, with 17 bases between. Germline V lookup: CDR1 SGHDN, CDR2 FVKESK. CDR3 sequence reads: CASSPGWRTENYGYTF. The CDR3 DNA reads as TGTGCCAGCAGCCCTGGATGGAGGACAGAAAACTATGGCTACACCTTC.

This clone has a handful of counts. The chain employs TRBV7-2 and TRBJ2-1, with 12 bases aligning to TRBD2. CDR3 size: 15 residues. In germline, CDR1 is SGHTA, CDR2 FQGNSA. V lost 7 bases and J lost 6; bases outside the gene matches: 7. The CDR3 nucleotides are TGTGCCAGCACCAAGACTAGCGGGGGCAGCAATGAGCAGTTCTTC. This sequence encodes CASTKTSGGSNEQFF.

The V call is TRBV29-1, the J call TRBJ1-1, with no clear D. This CDR3 is 14 amino acids long. The V and J ends lost 4 bases and 4 bases respectively, with 16 bases between them. Germline V gene lookup returns CDR1 SQVTM and CDR2 ANQGSEA. The CDR3 bases are TGCAGCGTTGTCGGAGGGCACCGCGGCACTGAAGCTTTCTTT. Its protein product is CSVVGGHRGTEAFF. Drawing the rest from reference TRBV29-1 and TRBJ1-1, the complete variable domain is SAVISQKPSRDICQRGTSLTIQCQVDSQVTMMFWYRQQPGQSLTLIATANQGSEATYESGFVIDKFPISRPNLTFSTLTVSNMSPEDSSIYLCSVVGGHRGTEAFFGQGTRLTVV.

In its sample, this clone was seen once. The genes are TRBV7-9 and TRBJ2-5; 9 bases are shared with TRBD1. Trimming removed 0 bases from V and 5 bases from J; junction bases left unmatched: 1. The CDR3 covers 14 residues. The germline V gene encodes CDR1 SEHNR and CDR2 FQNEAQ (reference sequence). The CDR3 loop is CASSLAQGAETQYF. In DNA form, the CDR3 reads TGTGCCAGCAGCTTAGCACAGGGGGCCGAGACCCAGTACTTC.

In DNA form, the CDR3 reads TGTGCCAGCAGCTTAGACATCAGGGAGCAGTTCTTC. It codes for CASSLDIREQFF. The chain carries TRBV11-2 and TRBJ2-1; D unclear. V was clipped by 0 bases and J by 10 bases, with 7 bases between them. CDR1 and CDR2 from the germline V gene are SGHAT and FQNNGV. The CDR3 extends over 12 amino acids.

The genes are TRBV27 and TRBJ2-7; 8 bases are a match to TRBD1. The CDR3 totals 13 residues. Germline trimming cut 8 bases from V and 2 bases from J; bases unmatched to any gene: 5. CDR1 is MNHEY, CDR2 SMNVEV, per germline (reference sequence). The CDR3 coding sequence is TGTGCCAGCGGGACGGGACAGGCCTACGAGCAGTACTTC. Protein sequence: CASGTGQAYEQYF.

This chain links TRBV2 with TRBJ2-3; a possible D gene is TRBD2 (6 bases). The germline V gene has CDR1 SNHLY and CDR2 FYNNEI. CDR3 length: 16 residues. The V end lost 6 bases, the J end lost 3 bases, and 19 bases lay between the germline ends. The CDR3 spells CASRAEKAGRTDTQYF. The CDR3 DNA is TGTGCCAGCAGAGCGGAAAAGGCGGGGAGAACAGATACGCAGTATTTT.

The genes are TRBV19 and TRBJ2-5; 15 positions match TRBD2. Germline V gene sequence: CDR1 LNHDA, CDR2 SQIVND (reference sequence). The CDR3 contains 19 residues. The ends lost 4 bases at V and 5 bases at J; junction bases unmatched: 14. The CDR3 sequence: CASSNWGLAGGIQRETQYF. The CDR3 nucleotides are TGTGCCAGTAGTAACTGGGGACTAGCGGGGGGCATACAGCGGGAGACCCAGTACTTC. Full variable domain (outside the CDR3, taken from reference TRBV19 and TRBJ2-5): DGGITQSPKYLFRKEGQNVTLSCEQNLNHDAMYWYRQDPGQGLRLIYYSQIVNDFQKGDIAEGYSVSREKKESFPLTVTSAQKNPTAFYLCASSNWGLAGGIQRETQYFGPGTRLLVL.

The chain has TRBV27 and TRBJ2-1, with 14 bases lining up with TRBD2. Germline CDR1 MNHEY, CDR2 SMNVEV (reference sequence). The CDR3 has 18 amino acids. With 5 bases clipped from V and 6 bases from J, the junction kept 12 bases outside the gene matches. DNA of the CDR3: TGTGCCAGCAGTCCTCGGACTAGCGGGAGGTCAATTATCAATGAGCAGTTCTTC. Amino acid sequence: CASSPRTSGRSIINEQFF.

V gene TRBV7-9 combines with J gene TRBJ2-7; TRBD1 agrees at 7 bases. Germline CDR1 SEHNR, CDR2 FQNEAQ (reference sequence). Unmatched junction bases numbered 6, after V lost 0 bases and J lost 7 bases. This CDR3 is built from 14 residues. CDR3 residues: CASSLAGGRYEQYF. The CDR3 DNA is TGTGCCAGCAGCTTAGCAGGGGGCCGTTATGAGCAGTACTTC.

This chain links TRBV29-1 with TRBJ1-2, with D possibly being TRBD1 (5 bases). Trimming left V 6 bases short and J 9 bases short, with 11 bases between. This CDR3 has 10 residues. Germline V gene sequence: CDR1 SQVTM, CDR2 ANQGSEA. The CDR3 sequence: CSVADSSYTF. The CDR3 region has the DNA TGCAGCGTCGCAGACAGTAGCTACACCTTC.

This clone was observed a handful of times. CDR3 sequence (DNA): TGTGCCAGCAGACAGGGGGGGACCGGGGAGCTGTTTTTT. Its protein is CASRQGGTGELFF. V usage is TRBV7-9 and J usage is TRBJ2-2, with a weak D call TRBD1 (8 bases). Trimming took off 6 bases at V and 5 bases at J, with 10 bases between the two ends. Per the germline V gene, CDR1 is SEHNR and CDR2 is FQNEAQ (reference sequence). The CDR3 sequence is 13 residues long.

This chain joins TRBV6-5 and TRBJ2-5, with unresolved D. This CDR3 comprises 15 residues. The V and J ends lost 0 bases and 1 base respectively, with 9 bases between them. Per germline, CDR1 MNHEY and CDR2 SVGAGI. In nucleotides, the CDR3 is TGTGCCAGCAGTTACTCGAGGCTAAGCCAAGAGACCCAGTACTTC. Translating it yields CASSYSRLSQETQYF.

The chain carries TRBV18 and TRBJ2-1; 10 nucleotides agree with TRBD2. V shed 3 bases and J 6 bases; nucleotides not matched to a gene: 11. Per the germline V gene, CDR1 is KGHSH and CDR2 is LQKENI. The length of the CDR3 is 17 residues. CDR3 protein: CASSPPPGLAFSNEQFF. In nucleotides, the CDR3 is TGTGCCAGCTCACCCCCGCCGGGACTAGCGTTTTCCAATGAGCAGTTCTTC.

The chain uses TRBV27 and TRBJ2-6, with D possibly matching TRBD1 (6 bases). There are 14 residues in the CDR3. Trimming took off 0 bases at V and 13 bases at J, with 13 bases between the two ends. The V gene's germline CDR1 is MNHEY and CDR2 SMNVEV (reference sequence). This CDR3 is CASSLSPVQGVLTF. The CDR3 DNA is TGTGCCAGCAGTTTATCCCCCGTACAGGGAGTCCTGACTTTC.

The V call is TRBV6-5, the J call TRBJ1-3; tentative D call: TRBD1 (6 bases). Looked up from germline, CDR1 is MNHEY and CDR2 is SVGAGI. Deletions cut 2 bases from V and 4 bases from J, with 12 bases between. CDR3 size: 15 residues. The CDR3 DNA follows: TGTGCCAGCAGTTACGAGGGGGGGCTCGGAAACACCATATATTTT. Amino acid sequence: CASSYEGGLGNTIYF.

The chain combines TRBV2 with TRBJ1-2; TRBD1 aligns across 10 bases. V shed 4 bases, J shed 8 bases, and the junction held 10 bases outside the gene matches. The CDR3 is 15 residues long. The germline CDR1 and CDR2 sequences are SNHLY and FYNNEI. In DNA form, the CDR3 reads TGTGCCAGCAGTGTGGGGAGACAGGGGGCCGGGGGCTACACCTTC. Translation: CASSVGRQGAGGYTF.

The gene calls are TRBV9 and TRBJ2-3; 9 positions agree with TRBD1. The CDR3 extends over 12 amino acids. V gave up 9 bases and J gave up 9 bases; unmatched junction bases: 8. The V gene's germline CDR1 is SGDLS and CDR2 YYNGEE. The DNA for the CDR3 is TGTGCCATTATGCGGGGGACAGGGACGCAGTATTTT. Its protein product is CAIMRGTGTQYF.

This clone was observed a few times. The rearrangement joins TRBV10-3 to TRBJ1-6; D uncertain. The CDR3 contains 14 residues. The V end was cut by 6 bases, the J end by 8 bases, with 14 bases between. Germline V gives CDR1 ENHRY, CDR2 SYGVKD. Here the CDR3 reads CAISPEGEDSPLHF. As DNA, the CDR3 is TGTGCCATCAGCCCGGAGGGAGAGGATTCACCCCTCCACTTT.

This clone was found once. This sequence joins TRBV18 and TRBJ1-5, with a tentative D call TRBD1 (5 bases). CDR3 length: 14 amino acids. The V end was cut by 2 bases, the J end by 7 bases, with 12 bases between. The germline V gene encodes CDR1 KGHSH and CDR2 LQKENI. The chain's CDR3 is CASSPNEGVQPQHF. For the CDR3, the DNA is TGTGCCAGCTCACCAAATGAAGGGGTGCAGCCCCAGCATTTT.

The V call is TRBV18, the J call TRBJ1-3; TRBD1 matches at 7 bases. Trimming removed 1 base from V and 4 bases from J; junction bases left unmatched: 4. Germline CDR1 KGHSH, CDR2 LQKENI. The CDR3 spans 15 residues. DNA of the CDR3: TGTGCCAGCTCACCACAGGGGGCGAAAGGAAACACCATATATTTT. Residues: CASSPQGAKGNTIYF. Combining the CDR3 with reference TRBV18 and TRBJ1-3 gives the whole variable domain NAGVMQNPRHLVRRRGQEARLRCSPMKGHSHVYWYRQLPEEGLKFMVYLQKENIIDESGMPKERFSAEFPKEGPSILRIQQVVRGDSAAYFCASSPQGAKGNTIYFGEGSWLTVV.

CDR3 region: CASIKTGTANTGELFF. The CDR3 DNA is TGTGCCAGTATAAAGACGGGGACAGCGAACACCGGGGAGCTGTTTTTT. V is TRBV19 and J is TRBJ2-2; 7 positions agree with TRBD1. The CDR3 is made up of 16 amino acids. CDR1 is LNHDA and CDR2 is SQIVND in the germline V gene (reference sequence). The trim removed 7 bases at V and 0 bases at J, leaving 8 bases unmatched.

The chain uses TRBV19 and TRBJ1-5; D ambiguous. Trimming removed 5 bases at V and 4 bases at J, with 9 bases between. Germline V gene lookup returns CDR1 LNHDA and CDR2 SQIVND (reference sequence). CDR3 length equals 13 residues. The CDR3 region is CASSDHGNQPQHF. Written as DNA, the CDR3 is TGTGCCAGTAGTGATCACGGGAATCAGCCCCAGCATTTT. The variable domain in full, completed from reference TRBV19 and TRBJ1-5, reads DGGITQSPKYLFRKEGQNVTLSCEQNLNHDAMYWYRQDPGQGLRLIYYSQIVNDFQKGDIAEGYSVSREKKESFPLTVTSAQKNPTAFYLCASSDHGNQPQHFGDGTRLSIL.

The genes are TRBV6-1 and TRBJ2-6, with TRBD1 matching over 10 bases. The germline V gene has CDR1 MNHNS and CDR2 SASEGT. The length of the CDR3 is 15 residues. Germline trimming cut 11 bases from V and 4 bases from J; bases unmatched to any gene: 8. The CDR3 sequence: CAGRTGGSGANVLTF. In DNA, the CDR3 is TGTGCCGGGCGGACAGGGGGTAGCGGGGCCAACGTCCTGACTTTC.

This chain uses TRBV27 with TRBJ2-1; 7 bases are shared with TRBD1. The V segment lost 2 bases and the J segment 3 bases; nucleotides outside the gene matches: 4. The germline gives CDR1 MNHEY, CDR2 SMNVEV (reference sequence). The CDR3 is made up of 15 amino acids. Here the CDR3 DNA reads TGTGCCAGCAGTTTAGAGGGGGCCCTCTACAATGAGCAGTTCTTC. Translating gives CASSLEGALYNEQFF.

The genes are TRBV7-2 and TRBJ1-3; the D is unclear. The CDR3 runs to 20 residues. Germline V gene data show CDR1 as SGHTA and CDR2 as FQGNSA. V lost 0 bases, J lost 0 bases, and 21 bases lay in between. In nucleotides, the CDR3 is TGTGCCAGCAGCTTAGCCTACTACCATTTACGGAAAAGCTCTGGAAACACCATATATTTT. This translates into CASSLAYYHLRKSSGNTIYF.